This T cell receptor (beta chain) was identified in a study of T-cell reconstitution after alpha-beta-depleted transplantation in children (dated by TCRdb to 2016 to 2017). Looking at the study overall: Using TCR repertoire profiling, the study followed T-cell immune reconstitution in a quantitative way in children after TCRalphabeta/CD19-depleted allogeneic hematopoietic cell transplantation.

Remarks on this clonotype: Its antigen is currently not known. It has no much larger one-base neighbor in the sample; base qualities were not kept.

V loses 3 bases at its end and J loses 9 bases; junction bases beyond the gene matches: 7. The CDR3 sequence holds 14 residues, the cysteine and phenylalanine included. Only the CDR3 region is kept as DNA, spanning 42 bases read in frame from base 1. Via the germline V gene (reference sequence), CDR1 is DFQATT and CDR2 SNEGSKA. Library preparation employed PCR. The instrument was an Illumina HiSeq 2500. TCR library preparation used molecular barcoding, with unique molecular identifiers applied to normalize quantification of the TCRbeta repertoire. TCRdb ran its own pipeline on the public reads, namely fastp trimming at Q25 and MiXCR clone calling, and kept in-frame beta chains. For every CDR3 protein sequence, its rows merge into one entry that carries the most common genes and DNA. This sample lists a few hundred thousand distinct CDR3 sequences; roughly 13% were detected once. The ten largest account for over 2% of the sample.

The treatment or condition label on this specimen signifies: allogeneic hematopoietic cell transplantation with graft depleted of TCRalphabeta T cells and CD19 B cells. The transplant recipients were children given TCRalphabeta/CD19-depleted allogeneic hematopoietic cell grafts. The investigation overall reported the following: Over subsequent months, a decline in hyperexpanded clone frequencies was noted, and after one year, T-cell counts and TCRbeta diversity were mostly ascribed to newly produced T cells. Apparently early alphabetaT-cell count recovery about two months after transplant reportedly relied on only several hundred rapidly expanded clones derived from non-depleted graft cells. In some patients, the high TCRbeta diversity seen at day 60 was put down to recipient T cells and intrathymic progenitors that had survived conditioning.

The receptor's source is a male patient younger than 18 who had a stem cell transplant for acute myeloid leukemia, so the T cells may come from the graft donor. Sequenced material: PBMCs, mostly from graft donor cells, taken 360 days after TCRalphabeta/CD19-depleted stem cell transplant. The rearranged chain carries TRBV20-1 and TRBJ2-1, and 11 junctional nucleotides match TRBD2. CDR3 loop: CSARLAGGRAEQFF. The DNA is TGCAGTGCTAGGTTAGCGGGAGGGCGCGCTGAGCAGTTCTTC.